One T cell receptor beta chain is described in this entry. Its target is unknown. This entry comes from a study of shared clonotypes between healthy human individuals. Overall study results and limits: The small donor group covered limited genetic and exposure diversity. The sole specimen, blood, was sampled, and tissue repertoires likely differ.

The germline V gene has CDR1 LNHDA and CDR2 SQIVND (reference sequence). The CDR3 covers 14 residues. With 5 bases removed from V and 1 base from J, the gap between germline ends came to 12 bases. The sorted-subset replicate PCRs were given roughly 190 ng DNA, which is some 29,000 T cell genomes. TCRdb's table, derived via immunoSEQ multiplex PCR, lists solely in-frame clones and lacks some. The sample yields 2 million to 3 million clones, approximately 94% seen once. This rearrangement joins TRBV19 to TRBJ2-7; maybe TRBD2 (6 bases). The sequencing input was naive CD4+ T cells sorted from blood. Subset of the sample: CD45RA+ positively selected. The sequence was obtained from a man aged 18-30 years in good health. The CDR3 reads CASSLRDGSYEQYF. DNA of the CDR3: TGTGCCAGTAGTCTGCGGGACGGATCCTACGAGCAGTACTTC.